This T cell receptor beta chain derives from a study of T cells after yellow fever vaccination. TCRdb recomputed calls from the 5' RACE reads with MiXCR, one row per CDR3 protein. The sample lists about 580,000 distinct CDR3 sequences; about a sixth were seen once. This clonotype has only a few counts. The sample here was PBMCs, taken 4 to 6 days after the first yellow fever vaccination. The sequence was collected from a man younger than 30 who received the YFV17D yellow fever vaccine.

In DNA form, the CDR3 reads TGCGCCAGCAGCTTGGCCGAAGACGGCACAGATACGCAGTATTTT. It translates to CASSLAEDGTDTQYF. V usage is TRBV5-1 and J usage is TRBJ2-3; D remains ambiguous. V lost 0 bases and J lost 1, with 9 bases in between. Germline CDR1 SGHRS, CDR2 YFSETQ. The length of the CDR3 is 15 residues.